This T cell receptor beta chain was sequenced in a study of blood T cell repertoires in COVID-19. The data were produced by immunoSEQ multiplex PCR, yet TCRdb's version contains in-frame clones alone and is incomplete. Of 220,000 or so clones detected, over 70% appear once; the ten largest clones hold 5.5% to 7%. V lost 6 bases and J lost 2, with 13 bases in between. The germline V gene has CDR1 SGHAT and CDR2 FQNNGV. This CDR3 has 15 amino acids. This clonotype originated in a woman aged 65 to 85 with acute or convalescent COVID-19. V gene TRBV11-2 combines with J gene TRBJ2-2; TRBD1 might be the D (6 bases). Sequencing input: peripheral blood. The CDR3 region has the DNA TGTGCCAGCAGTACAGGGCGCCCAAACACCGGGGAGCTGTTTTTT. It is translated as CASSTGRPNTGELFF.